The T cell receptor beta chain under discussion was sequenced for a study of blood T cell repertoires in COVID-19. Produced via immunoSEQ multiplex PCR; TCRdb's table is partial and in-frame only. The sample has over 110,000 clones; 65% to 90% are singletons. The length of the CDR3 is 14 residues. CDR1 KGHSH and CDR2 LQKENI come from the germline V gene. V was clipped by 3 bases and J by 3 bases, with 9 bases between them. The V and J genes are TRBV18 and TRBJ1-5; possibly TRBD1 for D (5 bases). This TCR derives from a man between 60 and 75 years old with active or convalescent COVID-19. The source material was peripheral blood. CDR3 coding DNA: TGTGCCAGCTCACCCCAGGACACCAATCAGCCCCAGCATTTT. This encodes CASSPQDTNQPQHF. Combining the CDR3 with reference TRBV18 and TRBJ1-5 gives the whole variable domain NAGVMQNPRHLVRRRGQEARLRCSPMKGHSHVYWYRQLPEEGLKFMVYLQKENIIDESGMPKERFSAEFPKEGPSILRIQQVVRGDSAAYFCASSPQDTNQPQHFGDGTRLSIL.